The 3 T cell receptor beta chains given below trace back to one sample, sequenced in a study of T cells in Graves' hyperthyroidism and ophthalmopathy. The CDR3 regions of TCR beta were amplified from RNA transcripts. Researchers ran a first-round RT-PCR on the TCR CDR3 using the HTBI primer set. In TCRdb, the multiplex PCR reads were re-called with MiXCR into one record per CDR3 protein. Here the sample spans more than 95,000 distinct CDR3 sequences, around 50% being singletons. Sequences were obtained from blood. All receptors derive from a man between 40 and 49 years old with Graves' hyperthyroidism.

This clonotype has at least ten counts. The chain is built from TRBV9 and TRBJ2-3; D is perhaps TRBD2 (7 bases). CDR1 SGDLS and CDR2 YYNGEE come from the germline V gene. The CDR3 extends over 16 amino acids. Deletions cut 0 bases from V and 0 bases from J, with 11 bases between. This CDR3 is CASSVGRGPSTDTQYF. CDR3 bases: TGTGCCAGCAGCGTAGGGCGGGGGCCAAGCACAGATACGCAGTATTTT.

Note on this clonotype: A much larger clone sits a single nucleotide away, making a read error possible. V usage is TRBV2 and J usage is TRBJ2-7; D not certain. Per the germline V gene, CDR1 is SNHLY and CDR2 is FYNNEI. The CDR3 runs 11 residues. The V end lost 8 bases, the J end lost 7 bases, and 12 bases lay between the germline ends. CDR3 loop: CASGSPLEQYF. The CDR3 nucleotides read TGTGCCAGCGGTTCCCCCCTGGAGCAGTACTTC.

CDR3 bases: TGTGCCAGCAGCGTGGCTGTGGCGGGGGGGGACAATGAGCAGTTCTTC. Translation: CASSVAVAGGDNEQFF. The chain couples TRBV9 to TRBJ2-1; 9 bases align to TRBD2. The junction had 8 bases not matched to a gene; V was cut back by 2 bases and J by 5 bases. The germline CDR1 and CDR2 sequences are SGDLS and YYNGEE. The CDR3 extends over 16 amino acids.